These 29 T cell receptor beta chains were all obtained from the same sample, sequenced in a study of T-cell memory formation after mild COVID-19. Each CDR3 protein is one row after TCRdb ran MiXCR on the 5' RACE reads. The table lists 90,000 to 120,000 distinct CDR3 sequences, over 15% of them singletons. The sequencing sample was made of PBMCs or a T cell subset sorted from them (not recorded which). The source of these receptors is a man between 18 and 29 years old who had mild COVID-19 (a few samples of this study predate the infection). Cell type and time point are not known.

This clonotype was seen at least ten times. The chain links TRBV6-5 to TRBJ1-3, with D unresolved. The V gene lost 0 bases and the J gene lost 4 bases, with 4 bases spanning the gap. CDR3 length equals 13 residues. Germline CDR1 MNHEY, CDR2 SVGAGI. The CDR3 nucleotides read TGTGCCAGCAGTTACTCCAGGGGAAACACCATATATTTT. Its translation: CASSYSRGNTIYF.

This clonotype was recorded a few times. V is TRBV29-1 and J is TRBJ2-1, with 13 bases aligning to TRBD2. The CDR3 extends over 18 amino acids. Germline assignment: CDR1 SQVTM and CDR2 ANQGSEA. The V and J ends lost 7 bases and 0 bases, in that order; junction bases with no gene match: 12. CDR3 sequence reads: CSAAGTSGALSSYNEQFF. The CDR3 coding sequence is TGCAGCGCTGCCGGGACTAGCGGGGCTCTTAGCTCCTACAATGAGCAGTTCTTC.

This clonotype was seen a few times. The chain combines TRBV7-6 with TRBJ2-7; TRBD2 matches at 8 bases. Trimming removed 2 bases from V and 0 bases from J; junction bases left unmatched: 24. Germline values: CDR1 SGHVS, CDR2 FNYEAQ. The CDR3 has 22 amino acids. The CDR3: CASSLHRAGIGLALSSSYEQYF. DNA of the CDR3: TGTGCCAGCAGCTTACACCGGGCAGGGATTGGACTAGCCCTATCGAGCTCCTACGAGCAGTACTTC.

There are a few counts of this clonotype. V and J are TRBV9 and TRBJ2-3; a possible D gene is TRBD1 (5 bases). Germline CDR1 reads SGDLS; CDR2 reads YYNGEE. Trimming removed 1 base at V and 3 bases at J, with 6 bases between. The CDR3 contains 13 residues. CDR3 sequence reads: CASSVRQTDTQYF. CDR3 nucleotide sequence: TGTGCCAGCAGCGTACGACAGACAGATACGCAGTATTTT.

This clonotype was found a few times. This chain links TRBV12-3 or TRBV12-4 with TRBJ2-1; D is unresolved. V lost 6 bases to trimming and J lost 10 bases, with 10 bases between them. This CDR3 region has 11 residues. The CDR3 DNA reads TGTGCCAGCAGCCCGGTGGGCGAGCAGTTCTTC. It encodes CASSPVGEQFF.

This clonotype was detected only a few times. This sequence joins TRBV12-3 or TRBV12-4 and TRBJ1-1; D is uncertain. V was cut by 5 bases and J by 6 bases, with 16 bases left in between. The CDR3 is made up of 14 amino acids. As DNA, the CDR3 is TGTGCCAGCAGTCGGCGGACCCGGCGGCCTGAAGCTTTCTTT. Translated: CASSRRTRRPEAFF.

The chain couples TRBV5-1 to TRBJ2-1; D is possibly TRBD2 (6 bases). Germline V CDR1 and CDR2: SGHRS, YFSETQ. This CDR3 region has 13 residues. Trimming cost V 0 bases and J 7 bases, with 8 bases left between them. The CDR3 protein is CASSLAGGNEQFF. In nucleotides, the CDR3 is TGCGCCAGCAGCTTGGCCGGGGGAAATGAGCAGTTCTTC.

This clonotype has more than one count but fewer than ten. The chain recombines TRBV18 with TRBJ2-3, with TRBD2 matching 8 bases. Germline V gives CDR1 KGHSH, CDR2 LQKENI. Trimming took 3 bases from V and 5 from J; bases not matched to a gene: 4. This CDR3 contains 14 residues. CDR3 bases: TGTGCCAGCTCACCTTCAAGCGGGGGAGATACGCAGTATTTT. It encodes CASSPSSGGDTQYF.

This clonotype was recorded at least ten times. The rearrangement uses TRBV5-5 and TRBJ1-1; TRBD1 aligns across 7 bases. V was pared by 4 bases and J by 5 bases, with 5 bases of the junction left unmatched. Germline-derived CDR1 and CDR2 are SGHKS and YYEKEE (reference sequence). The CDR3 is made up of 13 amino acids. CDR3 sequence (DNA): TGTGCCAGCAGCCTCACAGGGGAGACTGAAGCTTTCTTT. Amino acid sequence: CASSLTGETEAFF.

The chain links TRBV7-2 to TRBJ2-1, with D unclear. V lost 3 bases, J lost 6 bases, and 15 bases lay in between. CDR1 SGHTA and CDR2 FQGNSA come from the germline V gene. This CDR3 is built from 15 residues. DNA of the CDR3: TGTGCCAGCAGCTTGTTCCCCCGAGGTCCCAATGAGCAGTTCTTC. Protein sequence: CASSLFPRGPNEQFF. Full variable domain (remainder filled in from reference TRBV7-2 and TRBJ2-1): GAGVSQSPSNKVTEKGKDVELRCDPISGHTALYWYRQSLGQGLEFLIYFQGNSAPDKSGLPSDRFSAERTGGSVSTLTIQRTQQEDSAVYLCASSLFPRGPNEQFFGPGTRLTVL.

In its sample, this clonotype was seen a few times. This rearrangement joins TRBV4-3 to TRBJ2-3; no clear D. This CDR3 has 17 amino acids. V lost 2 bases and J 2 bases, leaving 17 bases between the germline ends. From germline, CDR1 is LGHNA and CDR2 YSLEER. CDR3 sequence reads: CASSQSSRPTFTDTQYF. The CDR3 DNA follows: TGCGCCAGCAGCCAAAGCTCTCGCCCAACTTTCACAGATACGCAGTATTTT.

The chain recombines TRBV6-2 or TRBV6-3 with TRBJ1-5; 7 bases line up with TRBD1. The length of the CDR3 is 15 residues. The V gene's germline CDR1 is MNHEY and CDR2 SVGEGT. V dropped 2 bases and J dropped 3; count of bases not matched to a gene: 4. This chain's CDR3 is CASSYGQAPNQPQHF. CDR3 nucleotide sequence: TGTGCCAGCAGTTACGGACAGGCGCCCAATCAGCCCCAGCATTTT.

This clonotype occurred a few times. The V and J genes are TRBV7-9 and TRBJ2-7, with TRBD1 identical over 7 bases. The CDR3 runs 12 residues. Germline V CDR1 and CDR2: SEHNR, FQNEAQ (reference sequence). With V trimmed by 6 bases and J by 1 base, 0 bases remained unmatched. CDR3 sequence: CASRQGSYEQYF. CDR3 coding DNA: TGTGCCAGCAGACAGGGGTCCTACGAGCAGTACTTC.

The chain has TRBV5-1 and TRBJ2-1, with 8 bases that match TRBD1. The junction had 4 bases not matched to a gene; V was cut back by 4 bases and J by 1 base. Germline V lookup: CDR1 SGHRS, CDR2 YFSETQ. This CDR3 comprises 15 residues. Here the CDR3 reads CASSAGTGSYNEQFF. CDR3 nucleotides: TGCGCCAGCAGCGCCGGGACAGGATCCTACAATGAGCAGTTCTTC.

This clonotype has a handful of counts. V is TRBV5-1 and J is TRBJ2-5; 13 bases are shared with TRBD2. V shed 4 bases and J 1 base; nucleotides not matched to a gene: 4. The CDR3 length is 16 residues. Germline CDR1 SGHRS, CDR2 YFSETQ. CDR3 in DNA: TGCGCCAGCAGCCCAACTAGCGGGGGGGCCCAAGAGACCCAGTACTTC. Translated: CASSPTSGGAQETQYF.

The rearrangement uses TRBV5-1 and TRBJ2-1; TRBD2 matches at 7 bases. The CDR3 spans 14 residues. The trim removed 0 bases at V and 14 bases at J, leaving 11 bases unmatched. Germline V gene sequence: CDR1 SGHRS, CDR2 YFSETQ. The CDR3 here is CASSLGGGGGDKFF. The DNA of the CDR3 is TGCGCCAGCAGCTTGGGAGGTGGCGGGGGTGACAAGTTCTTC.

This clonotype has ten or more counts. The V and J genes are TRBV6-6 and TRBJ2-3, with D possibly being TRBD2 (7 bases). The CDR3 sequence is 13 residues long. The germline V gene has CDR1 MNHNY and CDR2 SVGAGI (reference sequence). Trimming took off 4 bases at V and 4 bases at J, with 9 bases between the two ends. CDR3 amino acids: CASSWGGPDTQYF. CDR3 nucleotides: TGTGCCAGCAGTTGGGGGGGCCCAGATACGCAGTATTTT.

The V gene is TRBV12-3 or TRBV12-4, the J gene TRBJ2-3; D uncertain. V lost 6 bases and J 4 bases, leaving 8 bases between the germline ends. The CDR3 has 12 amino acids. CDR3 in amino acids: CASSFGADTQYF. CDR3 nucleotides: TGTGCCAGCAGCTTTGGAGCAGATACGCAGTATTTT.

This clonotype was recorded a few times. The rearrangement joins TRBV7-2 to TRBJ2-2; D is perhaps TRBD2 (5 bases). Germline values: CDR1 SGHTA, CDR2 FQGNSA. Trimming removed 5 bases from V and 4 bases from J, with 14 bases in between. This CDR3 has 15 amino acids. The chain's CDR3 is CASSPEVAGTGELFF. CDR3 sequence (DNA): TGTGCCAGCAGCCCAGAGGTGGCGGGCACCGGGGAGCTGTTTTTT.

The CDR3 region has the DNA TGCGCCAGTAGCCGACCGGCCCAAAGCGGCACAGATACGCAGTATTTT. As protein: CASSRPAQSGTDTQYF. The chain links TRBV5-1 to TRBJ2-3; D unresolved. The ends were cut back, 8 bases at V and 1 base at J, with 20 bases in the middle. CDR3 length equals 16 residues. Germline values: CDR1 SGHRS, CDR2 YFSETQ.

Only a few counts were recorded for this clonotype. The chain joins TRBV19 to TRBJ1-2; D call uncertain. V lost 2 bases and J 5 bases, leaving 9 bases between the germline ends. The germline V gene encodes CDR1 LNHDA and CDR2 SQIVND (reference sequence). The CDR3 spans 13 residues. This CDR3 is CASSIYGKYGYTF. The CDR3 region has the DNA TGTGCCAGTAGTATATACGGAAAGTATGGCTACACCTTC.

This clonotype appeared a few times. V and J are TRBV9 and TRBJ2-3; possibly TRBD1 for D (7 bases). The CDR3 sequence is 14 residues long. Deletions cut 4 bases from V and 5 bases from J, with 14 bases between. CDR1 and CDR2 from the germline V gene are SGDLS and YYNGEE. This CDR3 reads CASSPQGGLDTQYF. CDR3 nucleotide sequence: TGTGCCAGCAGCCCCCAGGGGGGCTTAGATACGCAGTATTTT.

V usage is TRBV6-1 and J usage is TRBJ2-7, with D unclear. V was cut by 7 bases and J by 2 bases, with 12 bases left in between. The CDR3 is 13 amino acids. Per germline, CDR1 MNHNS and CDR2 SASEGT. CDR3 in amino acids: CASNSPATYEQYV. The CDR3 DNA is TGTGCCAGCAACAGCCCGGCCACCTACGAGCAGTACGTC.

This chain joins TRBV7-2 and TRBJ2-3, with 8 bases aligning to TRBD2. The V gene's germline CDR1 is SGHTA and CDR2 FQGNSA. V shed 5 bases and J 4 bases; nucleotides not matched to a gene: 8. This CDR3 has 15 residues. The CDR3 is CASSPGGGGSDTQYF. CDR3 DNA sequence: TGTGCCAGCAGCCCCGGGGGGGGTGGGTCAGATACGCAGTATTTT.

In this sample, this clonotype turned up a few times. V usage is TRBV6-1 and J usage is TRBJ2-5; 11 bases align to TRBD2. Trimming cost V 8 bases and J 4 bases; bases outside gene matches: 9. This CDR3 contains 15 residues. Germline V gene lookup returns CDR1 MNHNS and CDR2 SASEGT. CDR3 sequence (DNA): TGTGCCAGCGAGGTTGGGCTAGCGGGGGGAGAGACCCAGTACTTC. Its translation is CASEVGLAGGETQYF.

A few counts support this clonotype. The gene calls are TRBV5-7 and TRBJ2-2; D gene uncertain. TRBV5-7 is reported as an ORF; its role is uncertain. With 4 bases removed from V and 6 bases from J, the gap between germline ends came to 7 bases. This CDR3 has 12 residues. Here the CDR3 reads CASSQRSGELFF. For the CDR3, the DNA is TGTGCCAGCAGCCAAAGGTCCGGGGAGCTGTTTTTT.

This clonotype has just a few counts. This chain uses TRBV5-1 with TRBJ1-3; the match to TRBD1 covers 9 bases. The CDR3 is 15 residues long. J was trimmed by 5 bases and V by 1 base; bases with no gene match: 4. CDR1 is SGHRS and CDR2 is YFSETQ in the germline V gene. CDR3: CASSLPDRGRNTIYF. CDR3 coding DNA: TGCGCCAGCAGCTTGCCCGACAGGGGGAGAAACACCATATATTTT.

The sample holds many counts of this clonotype. The rearrangement joins TRBV6-2 or TRBV6-3 to TRBJ2-7, with D possibly matching TRBD2 (6 bases). Germline V gene lookup returns CDR1 MNHEY and CDR2 SVGEGT. V was shortened by 7 bases and J by 5 bases, with 15 bases between the two germline ends. This CDR3 has 13 amino acids. The CDR3, as DNA: TGTGCCAGCATGTGGGCGGCGGGGAACGAGCAGTACTTC. This encodes CASMWAAGNEQYF.

The chain carries TRBV12-3 or TRBV12-4 and TRBJ2-7; D might be TRBD2 (5 bases). The CDR3 has 13 residues. Trimming took off 3 bases at V and 4 bases at J, with 10 bases between the two ends. The CDR3 DNA is TGTGCCAGCAGTTTTGGCAGGACTTACGAGCAGTACGTC. Translation: CASSFGRTYEQYV.